This T cell receptor (beta chain) was sequenced in a study of Graves' ophthalmopathy and Graves' hyperthyroidism. Study-wide findings and caveats: Detected in blood as well were most expanded thyroid clonotypes with frequency above 0.001. Using 13 signatures, a model distinguished ophthalmopathy from stable hyperthyroidism, reaching about 90% sensitivity and approximately 80% specificity.

Amplifying from RNA transcripts, the study obtained TCR beta CDR3 regions. RT-PCR with HTBI primers came first, then second-round multiplex PCR. TCRdb re-derived calls from the multiplex PCR reads in MiXCR, one entry per CDR3 protein. Of about 410,000 distinct CDR3 sequences listed, 18% are singletons. CDR3 length: 12 amino acids. Germline V gives CDR1 MDHEN, CDR2 SYDVKM. This clonotype was counted ten times or more. What it binds is not known. The diagnosis was founded upon clinical symptoms, serum thyroxine, TRAb, thyroid ultrasound and orbital computed tomography. This receptor was taken from a woman aged 18-29 years with Graves' ophthalmopathy. Sequenced sample: peripheral blood. This chain links TRBV28 with TRBJ2-7; D could derive from TRBD1 or TRBD2 (5 bases each). CDR3 sequence reads: CGSRGGNYEQYF. DNA of the CDR3: TGTGGTAGTCGTGGGGGAAACTACGAGCAGTACTTC.